This T cell receptor beta chain is drawn from a study of T cells in Graves' hyperthyroidism and ophthalmopathy. Amplification targeted TCR beta CDR3 regions from RNA transcripts. The HTBI primer set drove a first-round RT-PCR of the TCR CDR3. TCRdb reanalysed the multiplex PCR reads using MiXCR and keeps one entry per CDR3 protein. The sample shows 200,000 to 250,000 distinct CDR3 sequences, roughly 17% of them seen only once. The CDR3 contains 14 residues. V was trimmed by 0 bases and J by 2 bases, leaving 8 bases between them. In germline, CDR1 is MGHRA, CDR2 YSYEKL. This clonotype was counted ten times or more.

The genes are TRBV4-1 and TRBJ2-7; D gene unclear. This sequence was found in a woman aged 18-30 years with Graves' ophthalmopathy. Input material: blood. CDR3 region: CASSQESGTYEQYF. CDR3 nucleotides: TGCGCCAGCAGCCAAGAGTCCGGAACCTACGAGCAGTACTTC.